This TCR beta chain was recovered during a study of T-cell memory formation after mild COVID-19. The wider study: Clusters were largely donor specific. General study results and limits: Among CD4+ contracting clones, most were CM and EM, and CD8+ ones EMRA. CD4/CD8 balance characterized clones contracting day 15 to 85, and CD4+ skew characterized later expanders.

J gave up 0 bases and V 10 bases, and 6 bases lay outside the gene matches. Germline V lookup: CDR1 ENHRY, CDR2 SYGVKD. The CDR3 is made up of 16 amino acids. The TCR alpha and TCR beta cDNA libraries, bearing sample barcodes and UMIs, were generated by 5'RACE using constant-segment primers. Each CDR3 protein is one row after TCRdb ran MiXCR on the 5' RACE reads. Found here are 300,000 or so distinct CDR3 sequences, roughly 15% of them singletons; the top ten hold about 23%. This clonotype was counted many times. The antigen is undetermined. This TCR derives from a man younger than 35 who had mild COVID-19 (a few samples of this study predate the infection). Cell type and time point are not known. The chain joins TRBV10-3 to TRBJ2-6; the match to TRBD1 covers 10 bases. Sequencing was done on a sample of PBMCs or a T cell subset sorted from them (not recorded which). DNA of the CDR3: TGTGCCAATTCCGGGACAGGGGTCTCTGGGGCCAACGTCCTGACTTTC. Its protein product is CANSGTGVSGANVLTF.